The clone carrying this T cell receptor beta chain has only a few counts. The antigen remains undetermined. Between the trimmed V and J ends, which lost 4 bases and 0 bases, there was a span of 9 bases. CDR1 SGHRS and CDR2 YFSETQ come from the germline V gene. The CDR3 has 14 residues. Sequencing targeted expressed TCRB transcripts, as all isolated RNA had been reverse transcribed. Profiling relied on immunoSEQ multiplex PCR, and the TCRdb table lists in-frame clones only, not all of them. This sample has 65,000 to 100,000 clones, with 30% to 35% found just once. These data come from a study of beta chain features in type 1 diabetes. Study conclusions and caveats: Researchers report that Type 1 diabetes patients had moderately but significantly shorter TCRB CDR3s across all four CD4+ subsets. Researchers cautioned that cDNA sequencing could over-represent cells with high TCR expression.

The receptor was isolated from a woman under 30 in good health. The V and J genes are TRBV5-1 and TRBJ2-3; D is perhaps TRBD1 (5 bases). The specimen sequenced was stem cell memory CD4+ T cells from blood. The CDR3 sequence is CASSQTVSTDTQYF. The CDR3 DNA reads as TGCGCCAGCAGCCAGACAGTTAGCACAGATACGCAGTATTTT.